Here is one TCR beta chain with its context. Its antigen is still unknown. This specimen comes from a study of identical twins. Whole-study results and caveats: In cord blood, abundant beta clonotypes had fewer insertions; memory showed no trend.

MiXCR, applied by TCRdb to the 5' RACE reads, yields one record per CDR3 protein. The sample contains approximately 190,000 distinct CDR3 sequences, 15% to 20% of which appear only once. The CDR3 is made up of 14 amino acids. CDR1 SNHLY and CDR2 FYNNEI come from the germline V gene. The ends were cut back, 2 bases at V and 4 bases at J, with 10 bases in the middle. These data were also reused for a study on T cells expressing NK-cell markers.

This receptor was obtained from a woman younger than 30 in good health. This rearrangement joins TRBV2 to TRBJ2-3; D remains ambiguous. Sequencing was done on a sample of CD8+ T cells sorted from blood. This CDR3 is CASSEWLVADTQYF. In DNA, the CDR3 is TGTGCCAGCAGTGAATGGCTAGTCGCAGATACGCAGTATTTT. Drawing the rest from reference TRBV2 and TRBJ2-3, the complete variable domain is EPEVTQTPSHQVTQMGQEVILRCVPISNHLYFYWYRQILGQKVEFLVSFYNNEISEKSEIFDDQFSVERPDGSNFTLKIRSTKLEDSAMYFCASSEWLVADTQYFGPGTRLTVL.